What follows are 30 T cell receptor beta chains derived from one specimen sequenced in a study of shared clonotypes between healthy human individuals. Data came from immunoSEQ multiplex PCR; TCRdb stores just in-frame clones and leaves some out. The sample has about half a million clones, approximately 78% seen once. Specimen: PBMCs. These receptors were obtained from a woman aged 40-49 years in good health. Some clones in this sample may be carry-over from other donors' samples.

In nucleotides, the CDR3 is TGTGCCAGCAGCCCTCCCCTCGGTTCTTTGTACAATGAGCAGTTCTTC. Protein: CASSPPLGSLYNEQFF. The V and J genes are TRBV5-4 and TRBJ2-1, with D unresolved. V lost 4 bases and J lost 4, with 18 bases in between. The CDR3 is 16 residues long. CDR1 and CDR2 from the germline V gene are SGHNT and YYREEE (reference sequence).

V is TRBV27 and J is TRBJ2-5; a possible D gene is TRBD2 (6 bases). The CDR3 contains 16 residues. Germline V gene sequence: CDR1 MNHEY, CDR2 SMNVEV (reference sequence). Trimming took 11 bases from V and 7 from J, leaving 29 bases between them. The CDR3 DNA follows: TGTGCCCCCGGCGGGGTAAGAAGGAGGCAAGATGGGACCCAGTACTTC. Protein product: CAPGGVRRRQDGTQYF.

The table lists this clone with a few counts. The rearrangement uses TRBV28 and TRBJ2-7, with D tentatively TRBD1 (5 bases). The CDR3 loop spans 15 amino acids. The germline V gene encodes CDR1 MDHEN and CDR2 SYDVKM. The V end was cut by 6 bases, the J end by 0 bases, with 15 bases between. The CDR3 region is CASRGPRGPSYEQYF. Written as DNA, the CDR3 is TGTGCCAGCAGGGGGCCGCGAGGACCCTCCTACGAGCAGTACTTC.

This rearrangement joins TRBV10-3 to TRBJ2-3; 7 bases line up with TRBD1. Germline values: CDR1 ENHRY, CDR2 SYGVKD. Trimming removed 8 bases from V and 0 bases from J; junction bases left unmatched: 8. The CDR3 runs 15 residues. The CDR3 DNA reads as TGTGCCATCTCTGACGGACAGGACAGCACAGATACGCAGTATTTT. Amino acids: CAISDGQDSTDTQYF.

This chain joins TRBV19 and TRBJ2-1; TRBD2 matches 10 bases. The length of the CDR3 is 19 residues. Germline loops: CDR1 LNHDA, CDR2 SQIVND (reference sequence). With 3 bases clipped from V and 0 bases from J, the junction kept 11 bases outside the gene matches. The CDR3 DNA sequence: TGTGCCAGTAGTATTGGCTGGACTAGCGGCCAGAGCTCCTACAATGAGCAGTTCTTC. As protein: CASSIGWTSGQSSYNEQFF.

The chain joins TRBV28 to TRBJ2-7, with 8 bases that match TRBD2. The germline CDR1 and CDR2 sequences are MDHEN and SYDVKM. The CDR3 runs to 15 residues. Trimming took 5 bases from V and 1 from J; bases not matched to a gene: 7. The CDR3 coding sequence is TGTGCCAGCAGTAGACCGGGACTAGGATCCTACGAGCAGTACTTC. This codes for CASSRPGLGSYEQYF.

Comment on this clone: The sample contains more than one DNA sequence encoding this CDR3. The chain couples TRBV7-3 to TRBJ2-5, with TRBD1 matching 8 bases. CDR3 length: 14 amino acids. Trimming removed 4 bases from V and 2 bases from J; junction bases left unmatched: 3. CDR1 and CDR2 (germline): SGHTA, FQGTGA. The CDR3 region is CASSSTGGQETQYF. In DNA, the CDR3 is TGTGCCAGCAGCTCTACAGGGGGGCAAGAGACCCAGTACTTC.

J is TRBJ1-1 and V is TRBV27; TRBD1 aligns across 9 bases. The CDR3 has 14 residues. Germline values: CDR1 MNHEY, CDR2 SMNVEV (reference sequence). Losses at the gene ends were 2 bases for V and 5 bases for J; bases not matched to a gene: 3. This CDR3 reads CASSLGGTGTEAFF. The CDR3 region has the DNA TGTGCCAGCAGTTTAGGTGGGACAGGGACTGAAGCTTTCTTT.

The chain uses TRBV7-2 and TRBJ1-2, with 7 positions matching TRBD1. Germline V gives CDR1 SGHTA, CDR2 FQGNSA. V was pared by 5 bases and J by 2 bases, with 8 bases of the junction left unmatched. CDR3 length: 15 amino acids. The chain's CDR3 is CASSPGAQGNYGYTF. The DNA of the CDR3 is TGTGCCAGCAGCCCGGGGGCACAGGGGAACTATGGCTACACCTTC.

The V call is TRBV27, the J call TRBJ1-4; 8 positions match TRBD1. This CDR3 comprises 14 residues. CDR1 MNHEY and CDR2 SMNVEV come from the germline V gene (reference sequence). The ends lost 5 bases at V and 6 bases at J; junction bases unmatched: 5. Written as DNA, the CDR3 is TGTGCCAGCAGTCACGGACAGGGCCATGAAAAACTGTTTTTT. Translating gives CASSHGQGHEKLFF.

This clone was seen many times. The sample has other DNA sequences that encode this CDR3 too. This sequence joins TRBV2 and TRBJ2-7; D may match TRBD1 or TRBD2 (10 bases each). The V gene's germline CDR1 is SNHLY and CDR2 FYNNEI. V was clipped by 8 bases and J by 3 bases, with 38 bases between them. The CDR3 runs to 21 residues. The CDR3 loop is CASSLDRGPPGLAGALYEQYF. The CDR3 bases are TGTGCCAGCTCGTTAGACAGGGGGCCTCCCGGGCTAGCGGGAGCCCTCTACGAGCAGTACTTC.

The rearrangement joins TRBV7-2 to TRBJ2-1, with 9 nucleotides matching TRBD1. After removal of 5 bases from V and 6 bases from J, the junction contained 5 bases not matched to a gene. Germline CDR1 and CDR2: SGHTA and FQGNSA. This CDR3 has 14 amino acids. The DNA of the CDR3 is TGTGCCAGCAGCCCAGACAGGGGGGGCAATGAGCAGTTCTTC. Translation gives CASSPDRGGNEQFF.

This clone was seen repeatedly, ten times or more. This chain uses TRBV28 with TRBJ2-2, with D perhaps TRBD2 (5 bases). Trimming shortened V by 6 bases and J by 4 bases, and 9 bases separated the two germline ends. Looked up from germline, CDR1 is MDHEN and CDR2 is SYDVKM. This CDR3 spans 13 amino acids. The chain's CDR3 is CASRLVSTGELFF. The CDR3 DNA follows: TGTGCCAGCAGACTAGTGTCCACCGGGGAGCTGTTTTTT.

Worth noting for this clone: A far larger clone lies a single base away; this is likely a read error. This specimen includes other DNA sequences encoding the same CDR3. The chain recombines TRBV2 with TRBJ1-5; D is unresolved. The CDR3 runs 13 residues. V shed 5 bases and J shed 7 bases, with 12 bases lying between them. Germline-derived CDR1 and CDR2 are SNHLY and FYNNEI. The CDR3 loop reads CASSFAGDQPQHF. The CDR3 coding sequence is TGTGCCAGCAGTTTTGCAGGAGACCAGCCCCAGCATTTT.

The rearrangement uses TRBV18 and TRBJ1-1, with D tentatively TRBD1 (5 bases). The CDR3 sequence is 14 residues long. The V and J ends lost 3 bases and 5 bases respectively, with 13 bases between them. Germline V gives CDR1 KGHSH, CDR2 LQKENI. The CDR3 here is CASSPQDWGTEAFF. The CDR3 DNA reads TGTGCCAGCTCACCTCAGGACTGGGGGACTGAAGCTTTCTTT.

Details on this clone: A read error is the likely source, as a far larger clone sits one nucleotide away. This sample also contains other DNA sequences that code for the same CDR3. The chain joins TRBV5-6 to TRBJ1-1; D gene ambiguous. The CDR3 contains 16 residues. V lost 4 bases to trimming and J lost 1 base, with 17 bases between them. Looked up from germline, CDR1 is SGHDT and CDR2 is YYEEEE. The CDR3 region is CASSLSTSRWNTEAFF. CDR3 in DNA: TGTGCCAGCAGCCTGTCGACAAGCCGGTGGAACACTGAAGCTTTCTTT.

This chain connects TRBV28 to TRBJ2-4; D might be TRBD1 (6 bases). Germline V lookup: CDR1 MDHEN, CDR2 SYDVKM. Trimming removed 2 bases at V and 1 base at J, with 9 bases between. CDR3 length equals 15 residues. CDR3 sequence: CASSLGGAAKNIQYF. The CDR3 DNA is TGTGCCAGCAGTTTAGGGGGCGCGGCCAAAAACATTCAGTACTTC.

CDR3 residues: CASSSTGGAETQYF. The DNA of the CDR3 is TGTGCCAGCAGCTCGACAGGGGGCGCGGAGACCCAGTACTTC. The chain couples TRBV7-9 to TRBJ2-5; 10 bases map to TRBD1. J lost 5 bases, V lost 4 bases, and 4 bases had no gene match. Germline V CDR1 and CDR2: SEHNR, FQNEAQ (reference sequence). This CDR3 comprises 14 residues.

The chain couples TRBV7-3 to TRBJ2-7; D not resolved. V shed 3 bases and J shed 0 bases, with 6 bases lying between them. The V gene's germline CDR1 is SGHTA and CDR2 FQGTGA. The CDR3 covers 13 residues. The CDR3 here is CASSFWSSYEQYF. In DNA form, the CDR3 reads TGTGCCAGCAGCTTCTGGAGCTCCTACGAGCAGTACTTC.

This chain uses TRBV4-2 with TRBJ2-5, with TRBD2 as a possible D gene (6 bases). This CDR3 has 15 amino acids. Looked up from germline, CDR1 is LGHNA and CDR2 is YNFKEQ. Trimming left V 3 bases short and J 5 bases short, with 16 bases between. The CDR3 DNA reads TGTGCCAGCAGCCATTTGGAGGGAGTAAGTGAGACCCAGTACTTC. Translating gives CASSHLEGVSETQYF.

The V gene is TRBV9, the J gene TRBJ2-5, with a tentative D call TRBD2 (6 bases). The CDR3 is made up of 14 amino acids. CDR1 and CDR2 from the germline V gene are SGDLS and YYNGEE. V was trimmed by 4 bases and J by 7 bases, leaving 17 bases between them. CDR3 sequence: CASSPEGLLGTQYF. Written as DNA, the CDR3 is TGTGCCAGCAGCCCAGAGGGACTCCTCGGGACCCAGTACTTC. Full variable domain (rest looked up from reference TRBV9 and TRBJ2-5): DSGVTQTPKHLITATGQRVTLRCSPRSGDLSVYWYQQSLDQGLQFLIQYYNGEERAKGNILERFSAQQFPDLHSELNLSSLELGDSALYFCASSPEGLLGTQYFGPGTRLLVL.

This CDR3 is CASRVSPHTEAFF. The DNA of the CDR3 is TGTGCCAGTAGGGTCAGCCCGCACACTGAAGCTTTCTTT. The chain uses TRBV19 and TRBJ1-1; D is unclear. V was shortened by 6 bases and J by 3 bases, with 11 bases between the two germline ends. This CDR3 spans 13 amino acids. Germline values: CDR1 LNHDA, CDR2 SQIVND (reference sequence).

J is TRBJ1-1 and V is TRBV25-1; no definite D call. Trimming took off 7 bases at V and 1 base at J, with 4 bases between the two ends. The CDR3 runs 11 residues. Germline assignment: CDR1 MGHDK and CDR2 SYGVNS. The CDR3 reads CASMRNTEAFF. The CDR3 nucleotides read TGTGCCAGCATGAGGAACACTGAAGCTTTCTTT.

This clone has a single count. The genes are TRBV28 and TRBJ2-7, with TRBD2 matching 10 bases. The germline V gene has CDR1 MDHEN and CDR2 SYDVKM. Trimming removed 3 bases from V and 5 bases from J; junction bases left unmatched: 10. CDR3 length: 16 amino acids. In DNA, the CDR3 is TGTGCCAGCAGTTTCCAGCGGGGGGGTGGAGTCGACGAGCAGTACTTC. Translation gives CASSFQRGGGVDEQYF.

J is TRBJ2-2 and V is TRBV27; D possibly corresponds to TRBD2 (5 bases). Germline CDR1 is MNHEY and CDR2 is SMNVEV (reference sequence). V lost 5 bases and J lost 9, with 16 bases in between. The CDR3 is made up of 14 amino acids. The CDR3 spells CASSGSGSLRELFF. CDR3 DNA sequence: TGTGCCAGCAGTGGAAGCGGATCTCTCCGGGAGCTGTTTTTT.

This chain links TRBV19 with TRBJ2-2, with TRBD1 identical over 9 bases. J lost 3 bases, V lost 6 bases, and 2 bases had no gene match. CDR1 and CDR2 from the germline V gene are LNHDA and SQIVND (reference sequence). The CDR3 sequence is 14 residues long. The CDR3 region is CASSDRGDTGELFF. The DNA of the CDR3 is TGTGCCAGTAGCGACAGGGGGGACACCGGGGAGCTGTTTTTT.

A remark on this clone: A much larger clone is a single base away; this may be a read error. The gene calls are TRBV5-8 and TRBJ1-3; 7 nucleotides align to TRBD1. The CDR3 is made up of 14 amino acids. The ends lost 3 bases at V and 1 base at J; junction bases unmatched: 1. The germline V gene encodes CDR1 SGHTS and CDR2 YDEGEE. The CDR3 DNA reads as TGTGCCAGCAGCTCCAGGGGGTCTGGAAACACCATATATTTT. Translation gives CASSSRGSGNTIYF.

This chain uses TRBV13 with TRBJ2-1, with 14 nucleotides matching TRBD2. Trimming removed 5 bases from V and 3 bases from J; junction bases left unmatched: 12. CDR1 and CDR2 from the germline V gene are PRHDT and FYEKMQ (reference sequence). The CDR3 length is 19 residues. CDR3 bases: TGTGCCAGCAGCCCACGGCGACTAGCGGGAGGGCCGGGCTACAATGAGCAGTTCTTC. This sequence encodes CASSPRRLAGGPGYNEQFF.

The rearrangement uses TRBV18 and TRBJ1-4, with D perhaps TRBD1 (5 bases). V dropped 6 bases and J dropped 4 bases, with 12 bases sitting between them. The CDR3 is 14 residues long. Germline CDR1 and CDR2: KGHSH and LQKENI. CDR3 residues: CASSLGRRNEKLFF. The CDR3 region has the DNA TGTGCCAGCTCCCTGGGGCGGCGTAATGAAAAACTGTTTTTT.

This clone was observed a single time. The chain employs TRBV28 and TRBJ2-5, with TRBD2 matching over 8 bases. Trimming at V came to 4 bases and at J to 1 base, leaving 11 bases not matched to a gene. The CDR3 is 17 amino acids. CDR1 MDHEN and CDR2 SYDVKM come from the germline V gene. The CDR3 region has the DNA TGTGCCAGCAGTTCCTGGGTAGCGGGACCAATCCAAGAGACCCAGTACTTC. Translation gives CASSSWVAGPIQETQYF.